What follows describes a single T cell receptor (beta chain). This clonotype was seen many times. Its target antigen remains unknown. Base qualities are not provided; no much larger clone lies one nucleotide away. Trimming removed 5 bases from V and 1 base from J; the gene matches leave 5 bases unexplained. The CDR3 covers 14 residues, taking in both the cysteine and the phenylalanine. CDR3 DNA is the only sequence kept; it has 42 bases, read in frame from the first base. Via the germline V gene (reference sequence), CDR1 is DFQATT and CDR2 SNEGSKA. This entry belongs to a study of identical twins (dated by TCRdb to 2016 to 2017). Regarding the study in general: The study deep-sequenced TCR alpha and beta repertoires from monozygotic twins, unrelated adults of various ages and cord blood to test whether fetal clonotypes persist. To rule out contamination, replicate twin experiments were performed at different times with different library preparation protocols.

Study-wide conclusions, independent of this receptor: Abundant cord blood beta clonotypes had fewer insertions, young adult naive repertoires showed a similar but weaker trend, and memory repertoires showed no such trend. In beta out-of-frame sequences, excess twin sharing was weaker, because having fewer shared sequences lowered the signal-to-noise ratio. Out-of-frame TCR alpha sharing in monozygotic twins was systematically underestimated by recombination models, whereas sharing between unrelated individuals was in agreement with the recombination models. Out-of-frame TCR alpha sequences shared between twins showed an excess of low generation-probability sequences compared with coincidental sharing between unrelated individuals. Conclusions relied on cross-sectional statistical analysis, since the same donors could not be followed over many years. Invariant T cells such as MAIT and iNKT could partly confound zero-insertion analyses, although diverse VJ usage argued against such confounding for most clonotypes.

Library creation used 5' RACE. Sequencing instrument: Illumina HiSeq 2000. A universal primer binding site was introduced by template switching, and a unique molecular identifier was present in the final cDNA, enabling accurate counting of TCR cDNA molecules. First-strand cDNA for TCR alpha and beta chains was synthesized from specific primers in the conserved constant-segment region. Each cDNA library was double barcoded, with a SMART-Mk sample barcode plus Illumina barcodes, to control for contamination. Two successive PCR steps introduced TruSeq adapter sequences along with Illumina sample barcodes. The TCR alpha and beta cDNA libraries were sequenced on the Illumina HiSeq platform using custom primers. The original methods were these. MiGEC processed the raw reads to extract unique molecular identifiers, while MiXCR was used to determine the CDR3 positions. Recombination models were inferred per individual with the repgenHMM and IGoR tools using an EM algorithm. Shared clonotypes were analyzed with the tcR package in R, and sharing was normalized by the product of cloneset sizes. To study raw recombination without the effects of thymic and clonal selection, out-of-frame nonproductive sequences were analyzed. Starting from the raw public reads, TCRdb applied fastp trimming at Q25, assembled clones with MiXCR and retained in-frame beta chains. Merged by CDR3 protein, the rows form single entries marked with the most common genes and DNA. TCRdb assigned the V and J calls; the authors' analysis was not used. The sample table records around 1.7 million distinct CDR3 sequences; 25% to 35% of these occur just once. The top ten hold about 0.27% of the sample.

Only healthy Caucasian donors were included. The chain is assembled from TRBV20-1 and TRBJ2-3, with 8 middle bases fitting TRBD2. The clonotype was recovered from a newborn girl in good health. Sample: cord blood. CDR3 protein: CSALLAGRTDTQYF. The DNA is TGCAGTGCTCTCTTAGCGGGGCGCACAGATACGCAGTATTTT.